These 20 T cell receptor beta chains share one sample of origin, sequenced in a study of a mutant IDH1 vaccine in newly diagnosed glioma (dated by TCRdb to the early 2020s). Libraries came from the immunoSEQ multiplex PCR assay. Sourced from immuneACCESS, this table was stored by TCRdb with only in-frame sequences that have V and J called. A share of the clones is absent; for the studies checked, an unresolved V gene accounts for under half, and the remainder has no known explanation. The sample has tens of thousands of clones on record, approximately 85% of them singletons. The ten largest account for approximately 4.3% of the sample. Their cognate antigens are unknown. The sample's time point, from its label and the paper: week 23, last vaccination. Each vaccine dose, consisting of 300 ug of a 20-mer mutant IDH1 peptide in Montanide, was administered subcutaneously with topical imiquimod. The sequencing used PBMCs, collected from a glioma patient whose treatment included an IDH1 peptide vaccine. These receptors all stem from a man aged 25 to 40 with glioma.

The chain carries TRBV10-2 and TRBJ2-3; unclear D gene. This CDR3 comprises 12 residues. The germline V gene has CDR1 WSHSY and CDR2 SAAADI. V was trimmed by 6 bases and J by 0 bases, leaving 4 bases between them. CDR3 nucleotides: TGCGCCAGCAGCCTTAGCACAGATACGCAGTATTTT. Protein: CASSLSTDTQYF.

This clone was detected a few times. The chain links TRBV25-1 to TRBJ1-1; 8 positions agree with TRBD1. V shed 3 bases and J 5 bases; nucleotides not matched to a gene: 14. Germline V gene data show CDR1 as MGHDK and CDR2 as SYGVNS. CDR3 length equals 17 residues. CDR3 loop: CASSDYPGFDRGTEAFF. CDR3 DNA: TGTGCCAGCAGTGATTATCCGGGGTTCGACAGGGGAACTGAAGCTTTCTTT. Full variable domain (missing parts from reference TRBV25-1 and TRBJ1-1): EADIYQTPRYLVIGTGKKITLECSQTMGHDKMYWYQQDPGMELHLIHYSYGVNSTEKGDLSSESTVSRIRTEHFPLTLESARPSHTSQYLCASSDYPGFDRGTEAFFGQGTRLTVV.

V gene TRBV5-5 combines with J gene TRBJ2-5; D is undetermined. The CDR3 length is 14 residues. The germline gives CDR1 SGHKS, CDR2 YYEKEE (reference sequence). V dropped 2 bases and J dropped 2 bases, with 10 bases sitting between them. The CDR3 here is CASSFPGLQETQYF. The CDR3 DNA reads TGTGCCAGCAGCTTCCCTGGGCTTCAAGAGACCCAGTACTTC.

The sample holds one count of this clone. The chain carries TRBV5-5 and TRBJ2-4; D gene ambiguous. Between the trimmed V and J ends, which lost 3 bases and 9 bases, there was a span of 19 bases. Looked up from germline, CDR1 is SGHKS and CDR2 is YYEKEE (reference sequence). This CDR3 is built from 15 residues. CDR3 sequence (DNA): TGTGCCAGCAGCTCACGCACAGTCGGAGATGTCATTCAGTACTTC. As protein: CASSSRTVGDVIQYF.

V and J are TRBV6-1 and TRBJ1-3; no clear D gene. Germline CDR1 is MNHNS and CDR2 is SASEGT. This CDR3 region has 15 residues. Trimming pared 6 bases from V and 0 bases from J, leaving 12 bases between. This chain's CDR3 is CASSKNLPSGNTIYF. The CDR3 region has the DNA TGTGCCAGCAGCAAAAACTTACCCTCTGGAAACACCATATATTTT.

The J gene is TRBJ2-7, the V gene TRBV7-9; D is undetermined. The germline gives CDR1 SEHNR, CDR2 FQNEAQ (reference sequence). The CDR3 runs to 14 residues. V was pared by 1 base and J by 0 bases, with 7 bases between. The chain's CDR3 is CASSLGVSSYEQYF. The DNA for the CDR3 is TGTGCCAGCAGCTTAGGGGTTAGCTCCTACGAGCAGTACTTC. Full variable domain (remainder filled in from reference TRBV7-9 and TRBJ2-7): DTGVSQNPRHKITKRGQNVTFRCDPISEHNRLYWYRQTLGQGPEFLTYFQNEAQLEKSRLLSDRFSAERPKGSFSTLEIQRTEQGDSAMYLCASSLGVSSYEQYFGPGTRLTVT.

The rearrangement joins TRBV30 to TRBJ1-3; a possible D gene is TRBD1 (6 bases). This CDR3 contains 16 residues. V lost 4 bases, J lost 2 bases, and 18 bases lay in between. Germline values: CDR1 GTSNPN, CDR2 SVGIG (reference sequence). The CDR3 DNA reads TGTGCCTGGATCCCTGCCCAGGGGATGGCTGGAAACACCATATATTTT. Translated, it gives CAWIPAQGMAGNTIYF.

At least ten counts were recorded for this clone. The V gene is TRBV6-6, the J gene TRBJ2-3; 8 bases agree with TRBD2. Germline CDR1 reads MNHNY; CDR2 reads SVGAGI (reference sequence). This CDR3 has 14 residues. The J segment lost 4 bases and the V segment lost 6 bases, leaving 6 bases of the junction unmatched. The CDR3: CASRRGEDADTQYF. The DNA of the CDR3 is TGTGCCAGCAGGCGGGGGGAGGACGCAGATACGCAGTATTTT.

The J gene is TRBJ1-1, the V gene TRBV6-5, with D unclear. The CDR3 has 13 amino acids. Per the germline V gene, CDR1 is MNHEY and CDR2 is SVGAGI. V was trimmed by 2 bases and J by 3 bases, leaving 7 bases between them. Here the CDR3 DNA reads TGTGCCAGCAGTTACCGGGGTGACACTGAAGCTTTCTTT. Its protein product is CASSYRGDTEAFF.

A few counts support this clone. The chain has TRBV2 and TRBJ1-1; D unclear. The CDR3 spans 12 residues. The germline gives CDR1 SNHLY, CDR2 FYNNEI. V was pared by 8 bases and J by 4 bases, with 11 bases between. As DNA, the CDR3 is TGTGCCAGCGGGGTATTTGGCACTGAAGCTTTCTTT. Protein: CASGVFGTEAFF.

The V call is TRBV5-6, the J call TRBJ2-1, with D perhaps matching TRBD1 or TRBD2 (6 bases each). Germline CDR1 is SGHDT and CDR2 is YYEEEE. V was clipped by 0 bases and J by 3 bases, with 13 bases between them. CDR3 length: 16 residues. CDR3 sequence reads: CASSLALGGRYNEQFF. The CDR3, as DNA: TGTGCCAGCAGCTTGGCACTCGGGGGCCGCTACAATGAGCAGTTCTTC.

The chain recombines TRBV6-6 with TRBJ1-5; weak D call: TRBD1 (6 bases). V lost 5 bases and J lost 4, with 9 bases in between. This CDR3 spans 13 amino acids. In germline, CDR1 is MNHNY, CDR2 SVGAGI (reference sequence). The CDR3 region has the DNA TGTGCCAGCAGTCTTCAGGGGAATCAGCCCCAGCATTTT. Amino acids: CASSLQGNQPQHF.

This clone came up many times. This CDR3 is also generated by other DNA sequences in the sample. The chain employs TRBV15 and TRBJ1-5; TRBD1 matches 11 bases. The CDR3 loop spans 16 amino acids. Germline lookup yields CDR1 LNHNV and CDR2 YYDKDF (reference sequence). V trimming: 1 base; J trimming: 2 bases; junction bases outside the gene matches: 1. This CDR3 reads CATSRGTGGRNQPQHF. Written as DNA, the CDR3 is TGTGCCACCAGCAGAGGGACAGGGGGCCGCAATCAGCCCCAGCATTTT.

This sequence joins TRBV7-9 and TRBJ2-1; 10 nucleotides align to TRBD1. The length of the CDR3 is 14 residues. CDR1 is SEHNR, CDR2 FQNEAQ, per germline (reference sequence). Trimming removed 11 bases from V and 7 bases from J; junction bases left unmatched: 11. The CDR3 bases are TGTGCCGGGGGCGACAGGGGGCGCAGGAATGAGCAGTTCTTC. This translates into CAGGDRGRRNEQFF.

The chain joins TRBV5-1 to TRBJ1-2; D perhaps matches TRBD1 (6 bases). There are 12 residues in the CDR3. The germline V gene encodes CDR1 SGHRS and CDR2 YFSETQ. The ends were cut back, 3 bases at V and 6 bases at J, with 9 bases in the middle. The CDR3 nucleotides read TGCGCCAGCAGCTCCGGGGGGCATGGCTACACCTTC. Translated: CASSSGGHGYTF.

CDR3 DNA: TGTGCCAGCAGCTTGGGGAGAGTCTCCTACAATGAGCAGTTCTTC. This codes for CASSLGRVSYNEQFF. The chain combines TRBV5-4 with TRBJ2-1, with D hard to call. The V gene lost 0 bases and the J gene lost 0 bases, with 7 bases spanning the gap. Germline V lookup: CDR1 SGHNT, CDR2 YYREEE (reference sequence). The CDR3 is 15 residues long.

This chain connects TRBV7-9 to TRBJ1-4; a possible D gene is TRBD1 (6 bases). The germline CDR1 and CDR2 sequences are SEHNR and FQNEAQ (reference sequence). Trimming removed 5 bases from V and 3 bases from J, with 10 bases in between. There are 14 residues in the CDR3. The CDR3 spells CASSRDTSNEKLFF. The DNA for the CDR3 is TGTGCCAGCAGCAGGGACACCTCTAATGAAAAACTGTTTTTT.

V is TRBV7-9 and J is TRBJ1-1; D perhaps matches TRBD1 (6 bases). The CDR3 consists of 16 residues. Deletions cut 5 bases from V and 2 bases from J, with 18 bases between. CDR1 and CDR2 from the germline V gene are SEHNR and FQNEAQ (reference sequence). The CDR3 loop is CASSDTYRVGNTEAFF. The CDR3 nucleotides read TGTGCCAGCAGCGATACATACAGGGTGGGCAACACTGAAGCTTTCTTT. Full variable domain (rest looked up from reference TRBV7-9 and TRBJ1-1): DTGVSQNPRHKITKRGQNVTFRCDPISEHNRLYWYRQTLGQGPEFLTYFQNEAQLEKSRLLSDRFSAERPKGSFSTLEIQRTEQGDSAMYLCASSDTYRVGNTEAFFGQGTRLTVV.

The chain is built from TRBV28 and TRBJ2-6, with 9 bases fitting TRBD1. The V gene's germline CDR1 is MDHEN and CDR2 SYDVKM. The V gene end was trimmed by 5 bases and the J gene end by 1 base; junction bases not matched to a gene: 6. The CDR3 totals 17 residues. The CDR3 is CASSRTGVVSGANVLTF. The CDR3 DNA is TGTGCCAGCAGTCGGACAGGGGTTGTTTCTGGGGCCAACGTCCTGACTTTC.

This chain links TRBV28 with TRBJ2-7, with D possibly TRBD2 on 5 matching bases. The V and J ends lost 5 bases and 12 bases respectively, with 14 bases between them. Germline CDR1 reads MDHEN; CDR2 reads SYDVKM. There are 11 residues in the CDR3. As DNA, the CDR3 is TGTGCCAGCAGTGAAAGACTACTAATGTACTTC. The encoded protein is CASSERLLMYF.